This T cell receptor beta chain was sequenced for a study of blood T cells in healthy people across ages. Study-wide findings and caveats: Diversity of TCR beta per million T cells declined in a roughly linear way with age.

A J-beta primer mix and a sample-barcoded 5' primer were used in a second PCR of roughly 6 to 11 cycles. A template-switch adaptor that had 12 random nucleotides put a tag on each cDNA molecule. MiXCR was run by TCRdb on the 5' RACE reads, yielding one entry per CDR3 protein. The sample has 1.5 million or so distinct CDR3 sequences, around two fifths seen once. This CDR3 comprises 16 residues. The V end lost 5 bases, the J end lost 1 base, and 15 bases lay between the germline ends. Germline CDR1 and CDR2: SEHNR and FQNEAQ (reference sequence). As to this clonotype: The antigen is unknown.

Ten milliliters of peripheral blood were drawn from each donor. Sample: blood. The chain recombines TRBV7-9 with TRBJ2-1, with D possibly TRBD2 on 5 matching bases. This receptor was obtained from a woman between 18 and 29 years old in good health. CDR3 protein: CASSLPGSVSYNEQFF. The CDR3 coding sequence is TGTGCCAGCAGCCTTCCTGGGAGCGTGTCCTACAATGAGCAGTTCTTC.